This section outlines one TCR beta chain sequence together with its context. The primer mix had 60 Vbeta and 13 Jbeta primers. Data came from immunoSEQ multiplex PCR; TCRdb stores just in-frame clones and leaves some out. The sample records just over 150,000 clones, around four fifths being singletons. The data belong to a study of cytomegalovirus exposure and HLA in healthy donors. The junction had 4 bases not matched to a gene; V was cut back by 1 base and J by 4 bases. Germline loops: CDR1 GTSNPN, CDR2 SVGIG (reference sequence). This CDR3 has 14 residues. The sequenced material came from PBMCs. The sequence came from a man between 18 and 29 years old in good health and CMV-seronegative. This chain joins TRBV30 and TRBJ2-1; 7 nucleotides align to TRBD1. As DNA, the CDR3 is TGTGCCTGGAGTGAGACAGGGCAATACAATGAGCAGTTCTTC. The encoded protein is CAWSETGQYNEQFF. The variable domain in full, with the rest retrieved from reference TRBV30 and TRBJ2-1, is SQTIHQWPATLVQPVGSPLSLECTVEGTSNPNLYWYRQAAGRGLQLLFYSVGIGQISSEVPQNLSASRPQDRQFILSSKKLLLSDSGFYLCAWSETGQYNEQFFGPGTRLTVL.